The sequence of this T cell receptor (beta chain) was determined in a study of T-cell memory formation after mild COVID-19. Ten or more counts support this clonotype. TCRdb used MiXCR to reprocess the 5' RACE reads, holding one entry per CDR3 protein. This table has around 340,000 distinct CDR3 sequences, roughly an eighth appearing once. Germline CDR1 DFQATT, CDR2 SNEGSKA (reference sequence). This CDR3 region has 14 residues. The ends were cut back, 6 bases at V and 4 bases at J, with 13 bases in the middle. Material: PBMCs or a T cell subset sorted from them (not recorded which). This TCR was sampled from a man younger than 35 who had mild COVID-19 (a few samples of this study predate the infection). Cell type and time point are not known. The chain couples TRBV20-1 to TRBJ2-6; the D gene is possibly TRBD1 (6 bases). The CDR3 DNA is TGCAGTGCCATCCGGACAGAGGGGGCCAACGTCCTGACTTTC. It specifies CSAIRTEGANVLTF.